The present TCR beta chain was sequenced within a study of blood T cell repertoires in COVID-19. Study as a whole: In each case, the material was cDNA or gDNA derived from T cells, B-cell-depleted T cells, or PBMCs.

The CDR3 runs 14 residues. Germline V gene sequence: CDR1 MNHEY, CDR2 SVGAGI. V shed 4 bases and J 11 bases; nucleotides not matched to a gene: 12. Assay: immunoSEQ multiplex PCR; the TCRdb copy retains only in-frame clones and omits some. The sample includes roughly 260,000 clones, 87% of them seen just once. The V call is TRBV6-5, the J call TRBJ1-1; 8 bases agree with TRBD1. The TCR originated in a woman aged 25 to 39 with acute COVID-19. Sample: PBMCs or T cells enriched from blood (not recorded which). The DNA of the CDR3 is TGTGCCAGCAGTTCGACAGGGGCTCTAGAGGAGGCTTTCTTT. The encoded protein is CASSSTGALEEAFF.